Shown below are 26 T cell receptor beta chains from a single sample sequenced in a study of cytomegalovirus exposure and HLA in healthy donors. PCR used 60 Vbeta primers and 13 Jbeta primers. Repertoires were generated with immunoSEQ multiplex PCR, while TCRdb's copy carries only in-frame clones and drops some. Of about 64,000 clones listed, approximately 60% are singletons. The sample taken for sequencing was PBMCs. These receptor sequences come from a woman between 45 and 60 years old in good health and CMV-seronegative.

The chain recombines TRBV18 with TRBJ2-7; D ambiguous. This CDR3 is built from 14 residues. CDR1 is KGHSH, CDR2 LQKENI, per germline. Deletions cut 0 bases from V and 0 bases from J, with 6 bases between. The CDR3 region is CASSPPSSSYEQYF. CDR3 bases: TGTGCCAGCTCACCACCGTCCAGCTCCTACGAGCAGTACTTC.

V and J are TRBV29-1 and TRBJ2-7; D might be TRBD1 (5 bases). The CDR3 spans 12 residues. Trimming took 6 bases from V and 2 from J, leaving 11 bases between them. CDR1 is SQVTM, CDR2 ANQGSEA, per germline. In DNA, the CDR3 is TGCAGCGTCAACCAGGGAACCTACGAGCAGTACTTC. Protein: CSVNQGTYEQYF.

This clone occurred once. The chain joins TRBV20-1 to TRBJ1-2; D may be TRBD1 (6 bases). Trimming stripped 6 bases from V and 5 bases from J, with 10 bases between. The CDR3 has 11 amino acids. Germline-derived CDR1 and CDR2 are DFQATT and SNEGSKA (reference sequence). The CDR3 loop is CSAGGGYGYTF. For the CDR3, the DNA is TGCAGTGCAGGGGGGGGGTATGGCTACACCTTC.

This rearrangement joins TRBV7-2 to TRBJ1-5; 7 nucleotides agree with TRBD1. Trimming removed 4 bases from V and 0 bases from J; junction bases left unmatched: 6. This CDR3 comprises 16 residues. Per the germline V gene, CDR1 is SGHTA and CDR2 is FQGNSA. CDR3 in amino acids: CASSSDRQYSNQPQHF. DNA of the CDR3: TGTGCCAGCAGCTCGGACAGGCAATATAGCAATCAGCCCCAGCATTTT. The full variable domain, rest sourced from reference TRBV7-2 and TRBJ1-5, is GAGVSQSPSNKVTEKGKDVELRCDPISGHTALYWYRQSLGQGLEFLIYFQGNSAPDKSGLPSDRFSAERTGGSVSTLTIQRTQQEDSAVYLCASSSDRQYSNQPQHFGDGTRLSIL.

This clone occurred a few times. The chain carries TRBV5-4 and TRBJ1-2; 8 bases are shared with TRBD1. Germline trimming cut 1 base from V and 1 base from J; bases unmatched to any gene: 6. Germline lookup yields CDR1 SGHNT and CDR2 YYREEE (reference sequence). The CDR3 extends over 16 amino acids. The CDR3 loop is CASSLIGTGNNYGYTF. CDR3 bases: TGTGCCAGCAGCTTGATTGGGACAGGAAATAACTATGGCTACACCTTC.

CDR3 nucleotide sequence: TGTGCCAGCAGCCTCGGACAGGGAGCCTATGGCTACACCTTC. Amino acid sequence: CASSLGQGAYGYTF. The rearrangement uses TRBV7-2 and TRBJ1-2; TRBD1 matches at 8 bases. The germline V gene encodes CDR1 SGHTA and CDR2 FQGNSA. J gave up 4 bases and V 5 bases, and 6 bases lay outside the gene matches. This CDR3 has 14 amino acids.

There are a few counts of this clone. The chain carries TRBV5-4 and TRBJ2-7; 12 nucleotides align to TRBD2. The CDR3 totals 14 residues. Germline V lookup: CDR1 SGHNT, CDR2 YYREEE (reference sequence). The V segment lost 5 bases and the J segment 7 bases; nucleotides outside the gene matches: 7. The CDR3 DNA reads TGTGCCAGCAGTCTTGAACTAGCGGGGGGTGAGCAGTACTTC. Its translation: CASSLELAGGEQYF.

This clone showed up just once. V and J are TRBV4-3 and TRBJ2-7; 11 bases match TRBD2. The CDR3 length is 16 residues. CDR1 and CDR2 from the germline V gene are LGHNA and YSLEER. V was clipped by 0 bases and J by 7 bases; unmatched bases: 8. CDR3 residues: CASSQDSGRAIREQYF. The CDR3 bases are TGCGCCAGCAGCCAAGATAGCGGGAGGGCCATTCGTGAGCAGTACTTC.

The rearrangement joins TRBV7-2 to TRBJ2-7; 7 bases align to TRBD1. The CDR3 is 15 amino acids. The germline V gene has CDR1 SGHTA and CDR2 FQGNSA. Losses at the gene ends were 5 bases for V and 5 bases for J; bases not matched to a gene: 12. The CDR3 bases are TGTGCCAGCAGCCCGGTGGTCAGGGGGACAGACGAGCAGTACTTC. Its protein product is CASSPVVRGTDEQYF.

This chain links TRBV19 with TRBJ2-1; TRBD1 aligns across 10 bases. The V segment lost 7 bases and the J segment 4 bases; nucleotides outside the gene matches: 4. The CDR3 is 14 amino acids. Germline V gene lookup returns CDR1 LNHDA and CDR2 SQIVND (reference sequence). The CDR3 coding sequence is TGTGCCAGTAATCCGGACAGGGGGTACAATGAGCAGTTCTTC. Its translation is CASNPDRGYNEQFF.

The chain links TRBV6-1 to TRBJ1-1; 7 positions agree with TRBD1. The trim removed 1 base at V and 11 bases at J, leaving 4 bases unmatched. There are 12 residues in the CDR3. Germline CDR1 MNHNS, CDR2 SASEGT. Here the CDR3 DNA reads TGTGCCAGCAGTGAAGGGCAGGGGGTTGCTTTCTTT. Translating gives CASSEGQGVAFF.

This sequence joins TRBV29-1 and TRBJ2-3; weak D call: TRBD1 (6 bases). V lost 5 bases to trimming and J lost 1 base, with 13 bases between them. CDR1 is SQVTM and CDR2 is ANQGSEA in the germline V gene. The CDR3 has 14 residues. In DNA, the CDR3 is TGCAGCGTTTGCCACGCAGGGGGCACAGATACGCAGTATTTT. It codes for CSVCHAGGTDTQYF.

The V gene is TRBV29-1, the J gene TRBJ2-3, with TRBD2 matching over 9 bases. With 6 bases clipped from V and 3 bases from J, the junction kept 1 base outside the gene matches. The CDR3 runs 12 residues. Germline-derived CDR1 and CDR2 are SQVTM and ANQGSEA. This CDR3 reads CSVTSGTDTQYF. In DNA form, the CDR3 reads TGCAGCGTGACTAGCGGAACAGATACGCAGTATTTT.

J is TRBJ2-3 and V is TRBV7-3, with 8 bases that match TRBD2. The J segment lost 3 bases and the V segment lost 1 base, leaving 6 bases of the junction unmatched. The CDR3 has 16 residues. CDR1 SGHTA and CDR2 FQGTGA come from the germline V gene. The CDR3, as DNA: TGTGCCAGCAGCTTAAGGACCCCGGGAGGGACAGATACGCAGTATTTT. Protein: CASSLRTPGGTDTQYF. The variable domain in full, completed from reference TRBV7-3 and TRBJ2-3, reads GAGVSQTPSNKVTEKGKYVELRCDPISGHTALYWYRQSLGQGPEFLIYFQGTGAADDSGLPNDRFFAVRPEGSVSTLKIQRTERGDSAVYLCASSLRTPGGTDTQYFGPGTRLTVL.

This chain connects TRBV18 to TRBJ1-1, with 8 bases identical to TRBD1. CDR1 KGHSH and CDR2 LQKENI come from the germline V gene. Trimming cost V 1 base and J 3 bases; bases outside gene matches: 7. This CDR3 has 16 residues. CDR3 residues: CASSPRVQGADTEAFF. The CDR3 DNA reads TGTGCCAGCTCACCACGGGTCCAGGGGGCGGACACTGAAGCTTTCTTT. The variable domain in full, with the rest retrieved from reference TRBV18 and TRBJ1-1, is NAGVMQNPRHLVRRRGQEARLRCSPMKGHSHVYWYRQLPEEGLKFMVYLQKENIIDESGMPKERFSAEFPKEGPSILRIQQVVRGDSAAYFCASSPRVQGADTEAFFGQGTRLTVV.

As DNA, the CDR3 is TGTGCCAGCAGCTTGGACGGGACAGGGGAGTGGGGCTACACCTTC. Its protein is CASSLDGTGEWGYTF. This chain links TRBV5-8 with TRBJ1-2; 10 bases line up with TRBD1. After removal of 0 bases from V and 8 bases from J, the junction contained 7 bases not matched to a gene. This CDR3 contains 15 residues. Germline V gives CDR1 SGHTS, CDR2 YDEGEE.

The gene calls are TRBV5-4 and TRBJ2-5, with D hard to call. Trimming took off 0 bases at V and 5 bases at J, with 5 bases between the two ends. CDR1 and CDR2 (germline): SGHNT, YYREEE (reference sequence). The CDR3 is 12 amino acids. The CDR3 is CASSLAQETQYF. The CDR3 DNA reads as TGTGCCAGCAGCTTGGCTCAGGAGACCCAGTACTTC.

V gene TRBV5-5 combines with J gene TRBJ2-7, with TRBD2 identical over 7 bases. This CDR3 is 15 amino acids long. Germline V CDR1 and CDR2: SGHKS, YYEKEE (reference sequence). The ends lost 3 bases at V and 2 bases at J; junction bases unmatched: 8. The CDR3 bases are TGTGCCAGCAGCTGGTCGGGGGGTTGGGCCTACGAGCAGTACTTC. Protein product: CASSWSGGWAYEQYF.

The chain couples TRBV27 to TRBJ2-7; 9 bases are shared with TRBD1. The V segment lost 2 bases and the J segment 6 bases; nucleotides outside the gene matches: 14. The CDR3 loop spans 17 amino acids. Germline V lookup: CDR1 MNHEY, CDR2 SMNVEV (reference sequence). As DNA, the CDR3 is TGTGCCAGCAGTTTAGTCCCGGGACAGGGAGCGGAGGTCGAGCAGTACTTC. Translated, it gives CASSLVPGQGAEVEQYF.

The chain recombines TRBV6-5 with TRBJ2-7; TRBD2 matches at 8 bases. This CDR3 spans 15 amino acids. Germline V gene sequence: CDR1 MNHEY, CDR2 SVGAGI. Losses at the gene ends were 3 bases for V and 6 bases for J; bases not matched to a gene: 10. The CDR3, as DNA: TGTGCCAGCAGTTATTATTTGACTAGCGCCTCCGAGCAGTACTTC. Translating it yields CASSYYLTSASEQYF.

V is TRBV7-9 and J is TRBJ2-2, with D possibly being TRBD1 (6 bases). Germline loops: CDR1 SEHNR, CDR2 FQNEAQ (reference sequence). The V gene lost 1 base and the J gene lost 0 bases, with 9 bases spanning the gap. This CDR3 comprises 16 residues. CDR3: CASSLEGESNTGELFF. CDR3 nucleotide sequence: TGTGCCAGCAGCTTAGAGGGGGAGTCGAACACCGGGGAGCTGTTTTTT. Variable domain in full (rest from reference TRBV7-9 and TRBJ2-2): DTGVSQNPRHKITKRGQNVTFRCDPISEHNRLYWYRQTLGQGPEFLTYFQNEAQLEKSRLLSDRFSAERPKGSFSTLEIQRTEQGDSAMYLCASSLEGESNTGELFFGEGSRLTVL.

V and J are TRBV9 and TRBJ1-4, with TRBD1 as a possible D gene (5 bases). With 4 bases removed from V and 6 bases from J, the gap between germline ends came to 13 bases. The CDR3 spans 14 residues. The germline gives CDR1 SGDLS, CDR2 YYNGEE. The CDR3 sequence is CASSPWTGDEKLFF. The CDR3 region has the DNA TGTGCCAGCAGCCCATGGACGGGGGATGAAAAACTGTTTTTT. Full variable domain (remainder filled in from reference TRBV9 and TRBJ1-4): DSGVTQTPKHLITATGQRVTLRCSPRSGDLSVYWYQQSLDQGLQFLIQYYNGEERAKGNILERFSAQQFPDLHSELNLSSLELGDSALYFCASSPWTGDEKLFFGSGTQLSVL.

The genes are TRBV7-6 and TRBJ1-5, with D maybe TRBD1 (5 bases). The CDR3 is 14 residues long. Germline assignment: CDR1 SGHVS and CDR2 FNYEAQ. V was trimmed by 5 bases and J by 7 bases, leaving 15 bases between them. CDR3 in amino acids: CASSPVEGRQPQHF. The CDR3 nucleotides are TGTGCCAGCAGCCCTGTGGAGGGGAGACAGCCCCAGCATTTT.

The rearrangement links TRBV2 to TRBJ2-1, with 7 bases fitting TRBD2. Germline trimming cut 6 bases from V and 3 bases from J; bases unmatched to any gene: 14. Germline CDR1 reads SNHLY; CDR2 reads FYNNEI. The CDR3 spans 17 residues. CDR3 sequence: CASSHRRGTNLYNEQFF. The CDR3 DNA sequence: TGTGCCAGCAGCCATAGGCGGGGGACTAACCTCTACAATGAGCAGTTCTTC.

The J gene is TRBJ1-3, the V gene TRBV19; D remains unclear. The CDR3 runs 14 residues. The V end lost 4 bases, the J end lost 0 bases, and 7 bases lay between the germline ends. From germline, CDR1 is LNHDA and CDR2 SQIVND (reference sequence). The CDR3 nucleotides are TGTGCCAGTAGTACGGGAAGCTCTGGAAACACCATATATTTT. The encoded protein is CASSTGSSGNTIYF.

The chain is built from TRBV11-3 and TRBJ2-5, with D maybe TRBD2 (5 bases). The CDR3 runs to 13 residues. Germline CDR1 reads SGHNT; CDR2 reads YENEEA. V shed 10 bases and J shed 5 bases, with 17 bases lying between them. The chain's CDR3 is CAIRSGPGETQYF. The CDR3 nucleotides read TGTGCCATCCGGAGCGGACCCGGGGAGACCCAGTACTTC.